One sample yielded the 13 T cell receptor beta chains listed below, sequenced in a study of T cell responses to AZD1222 COVID-19 vaccine. The table came from immunoSEQ multiplex PCR; TCRdb's copy has only in-frame clones and leaves some out. Among tens of thousands of clones listed, more than 85% were seen once. The sample here was peripheral blood, taken on day 0 of AZD1222 vaccination. These receptors came from an adult in good health.

V usage is TRBV18 and J usage is TRBJ1-2; 8 positions match TRBD1. Losses at the gene ends were 3 bases for V and 4 bases for J; bases not matched to a gene: 10. CDR1 and CDR2 (germline): KGHSH, LQKENI. This CDR3 is 16 amino acids long. For the CDR3, the DNA is TGTGCCAGCTCACCGGGACAGGCCACGTTAATCTATGGCTACACCTTC. Its protein is CASSPGQATLIYGYTF. Supplemented by reference TRBV18 and TRBJ1-2, the full variable domain reads NAGVMQNPRHLVRRRGQEARLRCSPMKGHSHVYWYRQLPEEGLKFMVYLQKENIIDESGMPKERFSAEFPKEGPSILRIQQVVRGDSAAYFCASSPGQATLIYGYTFGSGTRLTVV.

The rearrangement links TRBV21-1 to TRBJ2-1; TRBD2, the D gene given by the table, was not confirmed from the DNA. TRBV21-1 counts as a pseudogene. The CDR3 runs 15 residues. The CDR3: CASSMREPLYNEQFF. In DNA form, the CDR3 reads TGTGCCAGCAGCATGAGGGAACCCCTATACAATGAGCAGTTCTTC.

The chain recombines TRBV28 with TRBJ1-5, with 7 bases identical to TRBD1. V lost 5 bases, J lost 7 bases, and 2 bases stayed unmatched. This CDR3 has 12 residues. Germline lookup yields CDR1 MDHEN and CDR2 SYDVKM. CDR3 sequence: CASSQGGQPQHF. The CDR3 nucleotides are TGTGCCAGCAGTCAGGGGGGACAGCCCCAGCATTTT. The full variable domain, rest sourced from reference TRBV28 and TRBJ1-5, is DVKVTQSSRYLVKRTGEKVFLECVQDMDHENMFWYRQDPGLGLRLIYFSYDVKMKEKGDIPEGYSVSREKKERFSLILESASTNQTSMYLCASSQGGQPQHFGDGTRLSIL.

This clone is deemed medium-sized. The chain links TRBV27 to TRBJ1-1; 7 nucleotides align to TRBD1. V lost 6 bases to trimming and J lost 3 bases; unmatched junction nucleotides: 13. CDR1 and CDR2 from the germline V gene are MNHEY and SMNVEV (reference sequence). The CDR3 extends over 16 amino acids. In nucleotides, the CDR3 is TGTGCCAGCAGCCCAACACAGGGGAAGGATTACACTGAAGCTTTCTTT. Its translation is CASSPTQGKDYTEAFF.

This rearrangement joins TRBV19 to TRBJ2-7, with 7 positions matching TRBD1. This CDR3 has 15 residues. The germline gives CDR1 LNHDA, CDR2 SQIVND (reference sequence). J gave up 1 base and V 1 base, and 4 bases lay outside the gene matches. CDR3 sequence: CASSIAGTASYEQYF. In DNA, the CDR3 is TGTGCCAGTAGTATAGCCGGGACAGCATCCTACGAGCAGTACTTC.

The chain combines TRBV4-1 with TRBJ2-3, with 9 bases aligning to TRBD2. With 0 bases clipped from V and 1 base from J, the junction kept 8 bases outside the gene matches. This CDR3 is built from 18 residues. The germline V gene encodes CDR1 MGHRA and CDR2 YSYEKL. CDR3 sequence (DNA): TGCGCCAGCAGCCAAGATAGGGCTAGCGGGACCCGCACAGATACGCAGTATTTT. This translates into CASSQDRASGTRTDTQYF.

The chain has TRBV11-2 and TRBJ1-6; D is undetermined. V was pared by 2 bases and J by 7 bases, with 6 bases between. The CDR3 spans 13 residues. Germline assignment: CDR1 SGHAT and CDR2 FQNNGV. The CDR3 DNA reads as TGTGCCAGCAGCTTAAAGGGAAATTCACCCCTCCACTTT. Translating it yields CASSLKGNSPLHF.

The rearrangement uses TRBV7-9 and TRBJ2-7; unclear D gene. The V end lost 5 bases, the J end lost 3 bases, and 11 bases lay between the germline ends. Germline assignment: CDR1 SEHNR and CDR2 FQNEAQ (reference sequence). The CDR3 has 13 residues. The CDR3 DNA reads as TGTGCCAGCAGCCCCCCCCCTGGCTACGAGCAGTACTTC. Amino acid sequence: CASSPPPGYEQYF.

This clone is a singleton in its sample. This sequence joins TRBV5-5 and TRBJ1-2; no firm D call. This CDR3 spans 16 amino acids. Germline CDR1 SGHKS, CDR2 YYEKEE (reference sequence). V lost 0 bases and J lost 4, with 16 bases in between. The CDR3 here is CASSLGPDDSGYGYTF. DNA of the CDR3: TGTGCCAGCAGCTTGGGGCCGGACGACTCCGGCTATGGCTACACCTTC.

The genes are TRBV18 and TRBJ1-3; 7 nucleotides align to TRBD1. This CDR3 is built from 15 residues. Germline CDR1 is KGHSH and CDR2 is LQKENI. V was pared by 3 bases and J by 1 base, with 3 bases of the junction left unmatched. This CDR3 is CASSPGQLSGNTIYF. CDR3 DNA sequence: TGTGCCAGCTCACCGGGACAGTTATCTGGAAACACCATATATTTT.

The chain combines TRBV19 with TRBJ1-1; no reliable D call. There are 15 residues in the CDR3. Trimming took 1 base from V and 4 from J, leaving 13 bases between them. Germline CDR1 LNHDA, CDR2 SQIVND (reference sequence). The CDR3 is CASSIGPGVSTEAFF. Here the CDR3 DNA reads TGTGCCAGTAGTATAGGCCCCGGGGTCTCCACTGAAGCTTTCTTT.

This chain uses TRBV24-1 with TRBJ2-7, with 13 bases that match TRBD2. V was pared by 10 bases and J by 3 bases, with 5 bases of the junction left unmatched. This CDR3 is 14 amino acids long. Germline values: CDR1 KGHDR, CDR2 SFDVKD. The CDR3 spells CATAGTSGIYEQYF. The CDR3, as DNA: TGTGCCACAGCCGGGACTAGCGGGATCTACGAGCAGTACTTC.

This clone came up once. The chain combines TRBV6-2 or TRBV6-3 with TRBJ1-2; the D is unclear. Trimming took 4 bases from V and 2 from J, leaving 8 bases between them. The CDR3 has 13 residues. Looked up from germline, CDR1 is MNHEY and CDR2 is SVGEGT. The CDR3 DNA is TGTGCCAGCAGTTTTGAGGCGAACTATGGCTACACCTTC. It codes for CASSFEANYGYTF.